The 5 T cell receptor beta chains in this list originate from one sample, sequenced in a study of OX40 agonist ivuxolimab in advanced cancers. Receptors were amplified or captured by the immunoSEQ multiplex PCR assay. TCRdb's version of the immuneACCESS table is confined to in-frame rearrangements and falls short of the full clone set. An unresolved V gene accounts for under half of the shortfall where checked; the remainder is of unknown origin. The sample contains fewer than 55,000 clones, roughly 77% of them found a single time. In total, the top ten clones hold about 0.73% of the sample. The material sequenced was CD4+ or CD8+ T cells sorted from blood, taken in a trial of the OX40 agonist ivuxolimab. These receptors originate from an adult with an advanced solid tumor such as melanoma, head and neck, liver or kidney cancer.

The chain links TRBV2 to TRBJ1-5; D remains unclear. V lost 4 bases and J lost 11, with 18 bases in between. From germline, CDR1 is SNHLY and CDR2 FYNNEI. There are 14 residues in the CDR3. The CDR3 loop is CASSGEAVGGAQHF. DNA of the CDR3: TGTGCCAGCAGTGGGGAGGCCGTCGGTGGGGCCCAGCATTTT.

V is TRBV2 and J is TRBJ2-1; D not certain. The germline V gene encodes CDR1 SNHLY and CDR2 FYNNEI. CDR3 length: 13 residues. Trimming shortened V by 0 bases and J by 4 bases, and 4 bases separated the two germline ends. The CDR3 region is CASSEARYNEQFF. CDR3 nucleotides: TGTGCCAGCAGTGAAGCGAGGTACAATGAGCAGTTCTTC.

This chain connects TRBV10-2 to TRBJ1-4; 8 bases are shared with TRBD1. Losses at the gene ends were 5 bases for V and 7 bases for J; bases not matched to a gene: 15. CDR3 length equals 17 residues. Germline V gene sequence: CDR1 WSHSY, CDR2 SAAADI. This CDR3 reads CASSPTRIGQGGEKLFF. CDR3 DNA: TGCGCCAGCAGTCCAACTCGAATAGGACAGGGTGGTGAAAAACTGTTTTTT.

The V and J genes are TRBV14 and TRBJ1-6, with no clear D. The V end was cut by 0 bases, the J end by 7 bases, with 7 bases between. Germline lookup yields CDR1 SGHDN and CDR2 FVKESK. This CDR3 has 14 amino acids. CDR3 sequence (DNA): TGTGCCAGCAGCCAAGAACACGGCAATTCACCCCTCCACTTT. Protein: CASSQEHGNSPLHF.

The rearrangement joins TRBV10-3 to TRBJ1-6, with D perhaps TRBD1 (5 bases). The CDR3 extends over 14 amino acids. The germline gives CDR1 ENHRY, CDR2 SYGVKD. Deletions cut 4 bases from V and 7 bases from J, with 11 bases between. Here the CDR3 reads CAISAQGGNSPLHF. The CDR3 region has the DNA TGTGCCATCAGTGCTCAGGGAGGGAATTCACCCCTCCACTTT.